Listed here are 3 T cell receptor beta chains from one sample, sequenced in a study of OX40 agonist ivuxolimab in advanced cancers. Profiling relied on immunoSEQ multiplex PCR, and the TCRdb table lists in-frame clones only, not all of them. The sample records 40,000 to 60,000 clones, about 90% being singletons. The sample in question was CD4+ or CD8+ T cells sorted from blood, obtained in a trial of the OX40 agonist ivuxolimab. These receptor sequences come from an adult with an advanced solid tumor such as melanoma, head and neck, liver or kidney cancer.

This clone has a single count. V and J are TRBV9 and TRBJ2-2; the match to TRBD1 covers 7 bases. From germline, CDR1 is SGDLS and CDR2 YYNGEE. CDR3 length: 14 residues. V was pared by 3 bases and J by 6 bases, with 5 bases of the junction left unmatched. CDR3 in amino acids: CASSDNRGSGELFF. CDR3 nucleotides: TGTGCCAGCAGCGACAACAGGGGTTCCGGGGAGCTGTTTTTT. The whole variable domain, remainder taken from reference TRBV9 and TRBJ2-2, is DSGVTQTPKHLITATGQRVTLRCSPRSGDLSVYWYQQSLDQGLQFLIQYYNGEERAKGNILERFSAQQFPDLHSELNLSSLELGDSALYFCASSDNRGSGELFFGEGSRLTVL.

CDR3 DNA: TGTGCCAGCGGTCCGACAGGGGGCCTGGGGAGCTCCTATAATTCACCCCTCCACTTT. It specifies CASGPTGGLGSSYNSPLHF. V is TRBV2 and J is TRBJ1-6, with 10 nucleotides matching TRBD1. This CDR3 has 19 residues. The germline CDR1 and CDR2 sequences are SNHLY and FYNNEI. With V trimmed by 8 bases and J by 0 bases, 13 bases remained unmatched.

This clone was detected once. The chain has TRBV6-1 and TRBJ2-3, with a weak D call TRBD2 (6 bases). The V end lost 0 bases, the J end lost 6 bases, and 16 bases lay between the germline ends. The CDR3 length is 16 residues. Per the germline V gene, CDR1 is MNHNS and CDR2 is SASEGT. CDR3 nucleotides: TGTGCCAGCAGTGAAGCGACTAGGCCTCCCCGCGATACGCAGTATTTT. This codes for CASSEATRPPRDTQYF.